The 15 T cell receptor beta chains below were found in one sample sequenced in a study of T cells after yellow fever vaccination. TCRdb reprocessed the 5' RACE reads via MiXCR and lists one record per CDR3 protein. The sample records approximately 260,000 distinct CDR3 sequences, 10% to 15% being singletons. This material consisted of CD4+ T cells sorted from PBMCs, taken 45 days after the yellow fever booster vaccination. These TCRs come from a man aged 25 to 40 who received the YFV17D yellow fever vaccine.

This clonotype was seen more than once but under ten times. The rearrangement joins TRBV10-2 to TRBJ2-3; 9 bases are a match to TRBD2. This CDR3 comprises 16 residues. CDR1 and CDR2 (germline): WSHSY, SAAADI. After removal of 10 bases from V and 0 bases from J, the junction contained 11 bases not matched to a gene. The chain's CDR3 is CATKGPTSGSTDTQYF. In DNA form, the CDR3 reads TGCGCCACTAAGGGCCCCACTAGCGGGAGCACAGATACGCAGTATTTT.

This clonotype appeared a few times. V is TRBV7-8 and J is TRBJ2-1; D unresolved. Between the trimmed V and J ends, which lost 5 bases and 10 bases, there was a span of 9 bases. From germline, CDR1 is SGHVS and CDR2 FQNEAQ. This CDR3 is built from 11 residues. The CDR3 nucleotides are TGTGCCAGCAGCCCCCTACTCGAGCAGTTCTTC. Translation gives CASSPLLEQFF.

This clonotype was detected a few times. This chain uses TRBV5-5 with TRBJ2-2, with 9 bases lining up with TRBD1. The CDR3 runs 17 residues. Germline V gives CDR1 SGHKS, CDR2 YYEKEE (reference sequence). After removal of 4 bases from V and 2 bases from J, the junction contained 9 bases not matched to a gene. The CDR3 loop reads CASSTRDRVFNTGELFF. The CDR3 DNA reads TGTGCCAGCAGCACGCGGGACAGGGTTTTTAACACCGGGGAGCTGTTTTTT. Full variable domain (remainder filled in from reference TRBV5-5 and TRBJ2-2): DAGVTQSPTHLIKTRGQQVTLRCSPISGHKSVSWYQQVLGQGPQFIFQYYEKEERGRGNFPDRFSARQFPNYSSELNVNALLLGDSALYLCASSTRDRVFNTGELFFGEGSRLTVL.

The sample holds a few counts of this clonotype. CDR3: CASSQDRGTATTGELFF. The CDR3 region has the DNA TGCGCCAGCAGCCAAGATAGGGGGACAGCCACTACCGGGGAGCTGTTTTTT. The chain is built from TRBV4-3 and TRBJ2-2; 7 nucleotides align to TRBD1. Germline V CDR1 and CDR2: LGHNA, YSLEER. This CDR3 contains 17 residues. Trimming at V came to 0 bases and at J to 5 bases, leaving 9 bases not matched to a gene.

In this sample, this clonotype turned up a few times. V is TRBV6-5 and J is TRBJ2-1; D remains unclear. Per germline, CDR1 MNHEY and CDR2 SVGAGI. The CDR3 sequence is 13 residues long. Trimming pared 3 bases from V and 9 bases from J, leaving 12 bases between. CDR3 amino acids: CASSYSVRTEQFF. DNA of the CDR3: TGTGCCAGCAGTTATTCGGTCCGAACTGAGCAGTTCTTC.

This clonotype was found many times. V gene TRBV25-1 combines with J gene TRBJ2-3; TRBD1 might be the D (6 bases). The V and J ends lost 6 bases and 4 bases respectively, with 11 bases between them. Germline-derived CDR1 and CDR2 are MGHDK and SYGVNS. CDR3 length: 13 amino acids. This chain's CDR3 is CASSVPGADTQYF. The DNA for the CDR3 is TGTGCCAGCAGCGTACCAGGGGCAGATACGCAGTATTTT.

This clonotype occurred many times. The gene calls are TRBV24-1 and TRBJ2-7; the match to TRBD2 covers 12 bases. CDR3 length: 15 amino acids. CDR1 is KGHDR, CDR2 SFDVKD, per germline. Trimming removed 3 bases from V and 3 bases from J; junction bases left unmatched: 2. The CDR3 bases are TGTGCCACCAGTGATGGGGGACTAGCGGGCTACGAGCAGTACTTC. This encodes CATSDGGLAGYEQYF.

The V call is TRBV10-3, the J call TRBJ2-2, with unresolved D. CDR3 length equals 13 residues. Germline CDR1 ENHRY, CDR2 SYGVKD. Deletions cut 2 bases from V and 3 bases from J, with 4 bases between. The CDR3 reads CAISEDYTGELFF. CDR3 sequence (DNA): TGTGCCATCAGTGAGGACTACACCGGGGAGCTGTTTTTT.

This clonotype was recorded at least ten times. The chain employs TRBV9 and TRBJ2-1, with 14 bases identical to TRBD2. Losses at the gene ends were 3 bases for V and 7 bases for J; bases not matched to a gene: 9. The CDR3 extends over 17 amino acids. Germline lookup yields CDR1 SGDLS and CDR2 YYNGEE. The CDR3 nucleotides are TGTGCCAGCAGCGAGCCGACTAGCGGGAGGGTAGAGAATGAGCAGTTCTTC. Its protein product is CASSEPTSGRVENEQFF.

The chain carries TRBV18 and TRBJ2-5; 11 nucleotides line up with TRBD1. The germline V gene has CDR1 KGHSH and CDR2 LQKENI. With 3 bases clipped from V and 7 bases from J, the junction kept 4 bases outside the gene matches. The CDR3 consists of 14 residues. The CDR3 coding sequence is TGTGCCAGCTCACCCCCGGGACAGGGGGTGACCCAGTACTTC. Protein sequence: CASSPPGQGVTQYF.

This sequence joins TRBV5-4 and TRBJ2-7; D unclear. In germline, CDR1 is SGHNT, CDR2 YYREEE (reference sequence). V lost 4 bases, J lost 3 bases, and 17 bases lay in between. The CDR3 length is 15 residues. In DNA form, the CDR3 reads TGTGCCAGCAGCGCACCGACATTGTGGGGCTACGAGCAGTACTTC. Its translation: CASSAPTLWGYEQYF.

This clonotype showed up just a few times. The V gene is TRBV6-2 or TRBV6-3, the J gene TRBJ1-2; D call uncertain. The CDR3 has 11 amino acids. V shed 7 bases and J shed 7 bases, with 10 bases lying between them. Per the germline V gene, CDR1 is MNHEY and CDR2 is SVGEGT. The CDR3 loop is CASKTVRGYTF. CDR3 DNA: TGTGCCAGCAAAACGGTCCGTGGCTACACCTTC.

This clonotype was seen a few times. This rearrangement joins TRBV12-3 or TRBV12-4 to TRBJ2-3; 8 bases match TRBD1. Trimming took 5 bases from V and 5 from J; bases not matched to a gene: 6. The CDR3 covers 14 residues. In DNA, the CDR3 is TGTGCCAGCAGTCCCCGGACAGGGCAAGATACGCAGTATTTT. Protein product: CASSPRTGQDTQYF.

In DNA form, the CDR3 reads TGTGCCAGCAGCTTATCGGCTACGGGGAACTCCTACGAGCAGTACTTC. Protein: CASSLSATGNSYEQYF. The chain is built from TRBV7-2 and TRBJ2-7, with D possibly being TRBD2 (5 bases). V was cut by 2 bases and J by 0 bases, with 14 bases left in between. The CDR3 length is 16 residues. CDR1 and CDR2 from the germline V gene are SGHTA and FQGNSA.

This chain uses TRBV19 with TRBJ2-5; 8 bases are a match to TRBD2. The CDR3 length is 13 residues. Per germline, CDR1 LNHDA and CDR2 SQIVND (reference sequence). J was trimmed by 4 bases and V by 7 bases; bases with no gene match: 5. CDR3 coding DNA: TGTGCCAGTACGGGGGGGAGGCGAGAGACCCAGTACTTC. It codes for CASTGGRRETQYF.